This TCR beta chain is drawn from a study of blood T cell repertoires in COVID-19. For the study at large: Samples taken during acute and convalescent COVID-19 were collected in the United States, Italy and Spain.

The CDR3 sequence is 15 residues long. Germline CDR1 LNHDA, CDR2 SQIVND (reference sequence). V lost 6 bases to trimming and J lost 4 bases; unmatched junction nucleotides: 11. Assay: immunoSEQ multiplex PCR; the TCRdb copy retains only in-frame clones and omits some. The sample holds approximately 140,000 clones, around 82% seen once. Sequenced input: peripheral blood. This TCR was sampled from a man aged 60-69 years with active or convalescent COVID-19. J is TRBJ2-7 and V is TRBV19, with 8 bases aligning to TRBD2. The CDR3 protein is CASSRETGGMYEQYF. In nucleotides, the CDR3 is TGTGCCAGTAGCCGGGAGACGGGAGGGATGTACGAGCAGTACTTC.